The 29 T cell receptor beta chains reported below all come from one sample, sequenced in a study of T cells after posttransplantation cyclophosphamide. The table came from immunoSEQ multiplex PCR; TCRdb's copy has only in-frame clones and leaves some out. The sample carries 12,000 or so clones, about 93% recorded once. Cyclophosphamide on days +3 and +4 followed busulfan-fludarabine conditioning and a marrow graft. Here the sequenced sample was PBMCs, taken after allogeneic stem cell transplant with posttransplant cyclophosphamide. Source of these receptors: a female patient in her 30s who received an allogeneic stem cell transplant from an unrelated donor, was CMV-positive, and had no GVHD. Some T cells may have originated in the graft donor.

This chain uses TRBV10-2 with TRBJ2-7; possible D gene TRBD2, 6 bases. Trimming removed 6 bases at V and 3 bases at J, with 15 bases between. The germline CDR1 and CDR2 sequences are WSHSY and SAAADI. CDR3 length: 14 amino acids. CDR3 nucleotides: TGCGCCAGCAGCCGGGACTGGCTTAACTACGAGCAGTACTTC. Translating gives CASSRDWLNYEQYF.

V usage is TRBV29-1 and J usage is TRBJ2-2; 7 bases are shared with TRBD1. The germline V gene encodes CDR1 SQVTM and CDR2 ANQGSEA. The CDR3 has 14 amino acids. The V and J ends lost 4 bases and 2 bases, in that order; junction bases with no gene match: 4. Here the CDR3 DNA reads TGCAGCGTTGGGCGGACAGGAAACACCGGGGAGCTGTTTTTT. It encodes CSVGRTGNTGELFF.

This clone was seen once. CDR3 nucleotide sequence: TGTGCCAGCAGTTTCATCCTCTCGTCTAGCGGGGCGAGCACAGATACGCAGTATTTT. Protein product: CASSFILSSSGASTDTQYF. The chain links TRBV28 to TRBJ2-3, with 9 nucleotides matching TRBD2. The CDR3 consists of 19 residues. J was trimmed by 0 bases and V by 3 bases; bases with no gene match: 13. From germline, CDR1 is MDHEN and CDR2 SYDVKM.

V and J are TRBV9 and TRBJ2-5; 7 positions agree with TRBD1. Trimming took 0 bases from V and 1 from J; bases not matched to a gene: 3. The CDR3 sequence is 15 residues long. Germline V gene data show CDR1 as SGDLS and CDR2 as YYNGEE. DNA for the CDR3: TGTGCCAGCAGCGTAGACACAGGGGCCCAAGAGACCCAGTACTTC. This translates into CASSVDTGAQETQYF.

The chain links TRBV2 to TRBJ2-1; 8 bases map to TRBD2. The germline V gene encodes CDR1 SNHLY and CDR2 FYNNEI. V was clipped by 5 bases and J by 5 bases; unmatched bases: 11. CDR3 size: 16 residues. The CDR3 nucleotides are TGTGCCAGCAGTCGAGCGGGGGCCGGGGTCCACAATGAGCAGTTCTTC. Residues: CASSRAGAGVHNEQFF.

The chain's CDR3 is CASSLATSGRYEQYF. The CDR3 nucleotides are TGTGCCAGCAGCTTAGCGACTAGCGGGAGGTACGAGCAGTACTTC. This chain uses TRBV11-2 with TRBJ2-7, with 13 bases fitting TRBD2. The CDR3 extends over 15 amino acids. CDR1 is SGHAT and CDR2 is FQNNGV in the germline V gene. The V and J ends lost 1 base and 4 bases, in that order; junction bases with no gene match: 1.

The chain links TRBV27 to TRBJ2-7, with 9 bases that match TRBD2. CDR3 length: 18 residues. J lost 4 bases, V lost 0 bases, and 13 bases had no gene match. Germline V gene data show CDR1 as MNHEY and CDR2 as SMNVEV (reference sequence). The CDR3, as DNA: TGTGCCAGCAGTTTATCCCTCACCAGGACTAGCGCTTCTTACGAGCAGTACTTC. It is translated as CASSLSLTRTSASYEQYF.

The gene calls are TRBV2 and TRBJ2-2; 10 bases align to TRBD2. V lost 4 bases and J lost 6; bases outside the gene matches: 5. The germline gives CDR1 SNHLY, CDR2 FYNNEI. This CDR3 contains 15 residues. DNA of the CDR3: TGTGCCAGCAGTGTCCCCAGCGGGGGGGCCGGGGAGCTGTTTTTT. It is translated as CASSVPSGGAGELFF.

J is TRBJ2-5 and V is TRBV5-6; possible D gene TRBD2, 5 bases. Germline values: CDR1 SGHDT, CDR2 YYEEEE. Trimming removed 4 bases at V and 5 bases at J, with 12 bases between. This CDR3 has 13 residues. Written as DNA, the CDR3 is TGTGCCAGCAGCCGCTCACCGGGGGAGACCCAGTACTTC. Residues: CASSRSPGETQYF.

This chain joins TRBV6-1 and TRBJ2-7; 7 bases match TRBD1. The CDR3 runs to 15 residues. Trimming at V came to 6 bases and at J to 2 bases, leaving 10 bases not matched to a gene. Germline V gene sequence: CDR1 MNHNS, CDR2 SASEGT. CDR3 region: CASSFTGANPYEQYF. The CDR3 DNA follows: TGTGCCAGCAGCTTCACAGGGGCTAACCCCTACGAGCAGTACTTC.

The chain employs TRBV28 and TRBJ2-7; possibly TRBD2 for D (5 bases). V gave up 3 bases and J gave up 0 bases, with 18 bases separating them. Germline lookup yields CDR1 MDHEN and CDR2 SYDVKM. This CDR3 contains 17 residues. This CDR3 is CASSFFPPRLTSYEQYF. In DNA form, the CDR3 reads TGTGCCAGCAGTTTTTTCCCCCCGCGACTAACCTCCTACGAGCAGTACTTC. Full variable domain (rest looked up from reference TRBV28 and TRBJ2-7): DVKVTQSSRYLVKRTGEKVFLECVQDMDHENMFWYRQDPGLGLRLIYFSYDVKMKEKGDIPEGYSVSREKKERFSLILESASTNQTSMYLCASSFFPPRLTSYEQYFGPGTRLTVT.

V gene TRBV28 combines with J gene TRBJ2-2; a weak D match, TRBD1 (6 bases). Germline CDR1 is MDHEN and CDR2 is SYDVKM. This CDR3 region has 15 residues. Trimming removed 7 bases at V and 1 base at J, with 13 bases between. As DNA, the CDR3 is TGTGCCAGCAACCAAAGACAGGTGAACACCGGGGAGCTGTTTTTT. Residues: CASNQRQVNTGELFF. Drawing the rest from reference TRBV28 and TRBJ2-2, the complete variable domain is DVKVTQSSRYLVKRTGEKVFLECVQDMDHENMFWYRQDPGLGLRLIYFSYDVKMKEKGDIPEGYSVSREKKERFSLILESASTNQTSMYLCASNQRQVNTGELFFGEGSRLTVL.

DNA of the CDR3: TGTGCCTGGAGCGACCGACAGGGGAGAAACACCATATATTTT. The encoded protein is CAWSDRQGRNTIYF. The chain is built from TRBV30 and TRBJ1-3, with 8 bases identical to TRBD1. The junction had 6 bases not matched to a gene; V was cut back by 3 bases and J by 5 bases. CDR1 GTSNPN and CDR2 SVGIG come from the germline V gene (reference sequence). This CDR3 has 14 residues.

The chain carries TRBV6-5 and TRBJ1-6; 7 bases map to TRBD1. With V trimmed by 4 bases and J by 7 bases, 7 bases remained unmatched. The CDR3 contains 15 residues. Germline-derived CDR1 and CDR2 are MNHEY and SVGAGI. The CDR3 protein is CASSSEPGQNSPLHF. CDR3 nucleotide sequence: TGTGCCAGCAGTTCAGAGCCGGGACAGAATTCACCCCTCCACTTT.

The J gene is TRBJ2-5, the V gene TRBV11-2; tentatively, D is TRBD1 (5 bases). Germline-derived CDR1 and CDR2 are SGHAT and FQNNGV. This CDR3 has 13 amino acids. V gave up 6 bases and J gave up 5 bases, with 13 bases separating them. The CDR3 bases are TGTGCCAGCAGACCGCAGGGTCGGGAGACCCAGTACTTC. Translation gives CASRPQGRETQYF.

The chain uses TRBV28 and TRBJ1-6; 7 bases map to TRBD1. Germline assignment: CDR1 MDHEN and CDR2 SYDVKM. There are 16 residues in the CDR3. V gave up 5 bases and J gave up 9 bases; unmatched junction bases: 13. The CDR3 DNA sequence: TGTGCCAGCAGTACCCACTCACAGGGGTCTGGTTCACCCCTCCACTTT. Translated, it gives CASSTHSQGSGSPLHF.

This chain uses TRBV27 with TRBJ1-1; D is uncertain. Germline V gene lookup returns CDR1 MNHEY and CDR2 SMNVEV (reference sequence). V was pared by 0 bases and J by 4 bases, with 12 bases between. This CDR3 contains 15 residues. The CDR3 DNA sequence: TGTGCCAGCAGTTTATCTAAGTCTCTCGGCACTGAAGCTTTCTTT. It is translated as CASSLSKSLGTEAFF.

The chain combines TRBV7-2 with TRBJ1-1; D gene unclear. V dropped 2 bases and J dropped 8 bases, with 9 bases sitting between them. Germline V gene sequence: CDR1 SGHTA, CDR2 FQGNSA. The CDR3 has 12 residues. The CDR3 DNA reads TGTGCCAGCAGCTTATCCGCCAGGGAAGCTTTCTTT. Translation gives CASSLSAREAFF.

The chain couples TRBV7-2 to TRBJ1-5; 9 bases fit TRBD1. V lost 1 base to trimming and J lost 5 bases; unmatched junction nucleotides: 3. This CDR3 has 15 amino acids. CDR1 is SGHTA and CDR2 is FQGNSA in the germline V gene. The CDR3 reads CASSLGDRDDQPQHF. In nucleotides, the CDR3 is TGTGCCAGCAGCTTAGGGGACAGGGATGATCAGCCCCAGCATTTT.

The chain has TRBV7-8 and TRBJ1-6; possible D gene TRBD1, 6 bases. CDR3 length: 15 amino acids. V was pared by 1 base and J by 8 bases, with 12 bases between. CDR1 is SGHVS, CDR2 FQNEAQ, per germline. In nucleotides, the CDR3 is TGTGCCAGCAGCTTAGAATCAGGGGCCCATTCACCCCTCCACTTT. Translation gives CASSLESGAHSPLHF.

The rearrangement uses TRBV15 and TRBJ2-2; 8 bases line up with TRBD1. Germline CDR1 and CDR2: LNHNV and YYDKDF (reference sequence). V dropped 3 bases and J dropped 7; count of bases not matched to a gene: 10. This CDR3 has 16 residues. CDR3 amino acids: CATSRDREGASGELFF. The DNA for the CDR3 is TGTGCCACCAGCAGGGACAGGGAAGGAGCTAGCGGGGAGCTGTTTTTT.

V and J are TRBV5-4 and TRBJ2-3, with 13 bases aligning to TRBD2. Germline V CDR1 and CDR2: SGHNT, YYREEE (reference sequence). The V and J ends lost 0 bases and 0 bases, in that order; junction bases with no gene match: 7. The CDR3 is 19 residues long. CDR3 amino acids: CASSLGGLAGMASTDTQYF. In nucleotides, the CDR3 is TGTGCCAGCAGCTTGGGGGGACTAGCGGGGATGGCTAGCACAGATACGCAGTATTTT. The full variable domain, its missing parts supplied by reference TRBV5-4 and TRBJ2-3, is ETGVTQSPTHLIKTRGQQVTLRCSSQSGHNTVSWYQQALGQGPQFIFQYYREEENGRGNFPPRFSGLQFPNYSSELNVNALELDDSALYLCASSLGGLAGMASTDTQYFGPGTRLTVL.

The chain combines TRBV6-4 with TRBJ2-2; 9 bases agree with TRBD2. This CDR3 contains 13 residues. The V gene end was trimmed by 9 bases and the J gene end by 4 bases; junction bases not matched to a gene: 3. The V gene's germline CDR1 is MRHNA and CDR2 SNTAGT. The CDR3 region is CASSGSGTGELFF. The CDR3 nucleotides read TGTGCCAGTAGCGGGAGCGGCACCGGGGAGCTGTTTTTT.

This chain uses TRBV30 with TRBJ1-5; 7 nucleotides agree with TRBD1. The V and J ends lost 4 bases and 5 bases, in that order; junction bases with no gene match: 11. The CDR3 loop spans 15 amino acids. Germline V gene lookup returns CDR1 GTSNPN and CDR2 SVGIG (reference sequence). The CDR3 DNA reads TGTGCCTGGAATAGTGGCGACAGGGTCTATCAGCCCCAGCATTTT. Translating gives CAWNSGDRVYQPQHF.

V gene TRBV29-1 combines with J gene TRBJ1-2; D possibly corresponds to TRBD1 (6 bases). Germline CDR1 is SQVTM and CDR2 is ANQGSEA. The CDR3 runs 14 residues. Trimming took off 4 bases at V and 2 bases at J, with 14 bases between the two ends. The CDR3 nucleotides read TGCAGCGTTGGCCCGGCTCAGGGGAACTATGGCTACACCTTC. Encoded protein: CSVGPAQGNYGYTF.

The rearrangement uses TRBV4-2 and TRBJ1-5; D might be TRBD1 (6 bases). CDR1 is LGHNA and CDR2 is YNFKEQ in the germline V gene. The CDR3 has 15 residues. Trimming cost V 1 base and J 6 bases, with 13 bases left between them. The CDR3 DNA follows: TGTGCCAGCAGCCAAGCGCAACAGGGATTTCAGCCCCAGCATTTT. Amino acid sequence: CASSQAQQGFQPQHF.

The rearrangement joins TRBV10-3 to TRBJ2-2, with D possibly matching TRBD1 (6 bases). This CDR3 has 17 amino acids. Per germline, CDR1 ENHRY and CDR2 SYGVKD. The V end lost 0 bases, the J end lost 0 bases, and 11 bases lay between the germline ends. In nucleotides, the CDR3 is TGTGCCATCAGTGAGTCTACAGGGCGGGCGAACACCGGGGAGCTGTTTTTT. Translating gives CAISESTGRANTGELFF.

This chain uses TRBV6-4 with TRBJ1-2; D not resolved. The germline V gene has CDR1 MRHNA and CDR2 SNTAGT. Trimming removed 0 bases at V and 4 bases at J, with 9 bases between. The CDR3 covers 14 residues. The CDR3 coding sequence is TGTGCCAGCAGTGACTCCCTATATCCCTATGGCTACACCTTC. Amino acids: CASSDSLYPYGYTF.

This clone was seen a handful of times. The chain combines TRBV28 with TRBJ2-7; 9 nucleotides match TRBD1. From germline, CDR1 is MDHEN and CDR2 SYDVKM. The CDR3 length is 16 residues. V shed 6 bases, J shed 2 bases, and the junction held 11 bases outside the gene matches. The CDR3 protein is CASRSGFRDRAYEQYF. For the CDR3, the DNA is TGTGCCAGCAGATCCGGATTCCGGGACAGGGCCTACGAGCAGTACTTC.